The 6 T cell receptor beta chains below were found in one sample sequenced in a study of T-cell reconstitution after alpha-beta-depleted transplantation in children. Unique molecular identifiers were incorporated into the prepared TCRbeta library. MiXCR, run by TCRdb on the PCR reads, gives a single entry per CDR3 protein. The sample holds hundreds of thousands of distinct CDR3 sequences, 12% seen once. The sequencing used PBMCs from the stem cell graft donor, collected from the stem cell graft. The receptors were sampled from a human donor who donated a stem cell graft to a child with acute lymphoblastic leukemia.

At least ten counts were recorded for this clonotype. The V call is TRBV18, the J call TRBJ1-4; D is undetermined. The CDR3 length is 18 residues. The germline V gene has CDR1 KGHSH and CDR2 LQKENI. The V and J ends lost 0 bases and 7 bases respectively, with 21 bases between them. CDR3 loop: CASSPPGSGNRRSEKLFF. CDR3 nucleotides: TGTGCCAGCTCACCACCGGGATCGGGTAACCGCCGAAGTGAAAAACTGTTTTTT.

Many counts were recorded for this clonotype. This chain uses TRBV5-1 with TRBJ2-3, with D possibly being TRBD1 (6 bases). The CDR3 totals 14 residues. V was cut by 0 bases and J by 4 bases, with 9 bases left in between. Germline V CDR1 and CDR2: SGHRS, YFSETQ. CDR3 amino acids: CASSLEQGADTQYF. The CDR3 DNA follows: TGCGCCAGCAGCTTGGAACAGGGCGCAGATACGCAGTATTTT.

The chain is built from TRBV5-1 and TRBJ2-2; the D gene is possibly TRBD1 (6 bases). The germline CDR1 and CDR2 sequences are SGHRS and YFSETQ. This CDR3 comprises 16 residues. The V gene lost 0 bases and the J gene lost 4 bases, with 13 bases spanning the gap. The CDR3 sequence is CASSLEPGAGTGELFF. CDR3 coding DNA: TGCGCCAGCAGCTTGGAACCAGGGGCGGGCACCGGGGAGCTGTTTTTT.

This clonotype was recorded at least ten times. The V and J genes are TRBV12-3 or TRBV12-4 and TRBJ1-1; D is possibly TRBD1 (5 bases). The CDR3 sequence is 16 residues long. The V end was cut by 6 bases, the J end by 1 base, with 18 bases between. CDR3 sequence (DNA): TGTGCCAGCAGCTCCTCGGGGACTCGGAAGAACACTGAAGCTTTCTTT. This translates into CASSSSGTRKNTEAFF.

The table lists this clonotype with many counts. The chain combines TRBV27 with TRBJ1-4; 7 positions agree with TRBD1. CDR3 size: 14 residues. Germline CDR1 is MNHEY and CDR2 is SMNVEV (reference sequence). J was trimmed by 5 bases and V by 8 bases; bases with no gene match: 8. The CDR3 loop reads CASAFLQGNEKLFF. CDR3 DNA: TGTGCCAGCGCCTTTTTACAGGGGAATGAAAAACTGTTTTTT.

At least ten counts were recorded for this clonotype. This sequence joins TRBV6-5 and TRBJ1-6; D gene unclear. The V gene lost 2 bases and the J gene lost 7 bases, with 9 bases spanning the gap. This CDR3 spans 14 amino acids. Per the germline V gene, CDR1 is MNHEY and CDR2 is SVGAGI. The DNA for the CDR3 is TGTGCCAGCAGTTACGGGCAGGAGAATTCACCCCTCCACTTT. Translation: CASSYGQENSPLHF.